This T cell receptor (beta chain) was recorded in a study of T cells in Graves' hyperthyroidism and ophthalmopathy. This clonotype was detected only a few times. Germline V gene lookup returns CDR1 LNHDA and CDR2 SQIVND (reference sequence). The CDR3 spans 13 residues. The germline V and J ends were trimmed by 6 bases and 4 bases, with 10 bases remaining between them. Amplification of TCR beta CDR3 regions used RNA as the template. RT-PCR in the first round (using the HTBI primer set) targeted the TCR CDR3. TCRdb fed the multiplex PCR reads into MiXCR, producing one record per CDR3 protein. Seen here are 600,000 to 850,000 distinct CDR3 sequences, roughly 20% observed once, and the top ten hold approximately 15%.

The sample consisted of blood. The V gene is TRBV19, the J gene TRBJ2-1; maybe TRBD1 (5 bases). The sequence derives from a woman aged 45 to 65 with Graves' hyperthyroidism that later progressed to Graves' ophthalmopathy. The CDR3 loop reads CASRGDLYNEQFF. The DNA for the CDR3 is TGTGCCAGTAGAGGGGATTTATACAATGAGCAGTTCTTC.